The T cell receptor beta chain described here comes from a study of tumor-infiltrating lymphocytes in primary liver carcinoma. Study information: With diameters of about 4 to 10 cm, tumors were stage T1-T3 N0M0. Sequenced samples came back with roughly 3.5 to 7.13 million productive TCRbeta reads, and the counts looked alike across tissue types.

For this clonotype: Its antigen is not identified. A read error is likely, as this CDR3 ends without the conserved phenylalanine or tryptophan.

TCR beta cDNA was made from 450 to 550 ng total RNA with a constant-region primer. Library construction for TCR beta comprised three nested multiplex PCR rounds performed with slightly modified ARM-PCR. Researchers ran the first two PCR rounds for approximately 10 cycles each with TRBV1-TRBV30 forward primers and a C-beta reverse primer. TCRdb reprocessed the multiplex PCR reads via MiXCR and lists one record per CDR3 protein. The sample lists 100,000 or so distinct CDR3 sequences; about four fifths were seen once. General study results and limits: The study found a significantly higher top-250-clone fraction in tumors than in blood (p = 0.039).

Co-extracting RNA and DNA was done with about 20-33 mg of unsorted bulk tissue as input. Each individual tumor supplied samples from five separate regions. V was pared by 9 bases and J by 0 bases, with 22 bases of the junction left unmatched. CDR1 SGHAT and CDR2 FQNNGV come from the germline V gene. The CDR3 covers 20 residues. Sequenced: liver tumor tissue from sampling region 3. The subset here: tumor region T3, left-lateral pole. J is TRBJ2-7 and V is TRBV11-2; 11 bases map to TRBD2. This TCR came from a middle-aged man with primary liver carcinoma and hepatitis B virus infection. The CDR3, as DNA: TGTGCCAGTATCTTGAGGGAGGGGAGGACTAGCGGGCTCAGCTCCTACGAGCAGTACCTC. It encodes CASILREGRTSGLSSYEQYL.